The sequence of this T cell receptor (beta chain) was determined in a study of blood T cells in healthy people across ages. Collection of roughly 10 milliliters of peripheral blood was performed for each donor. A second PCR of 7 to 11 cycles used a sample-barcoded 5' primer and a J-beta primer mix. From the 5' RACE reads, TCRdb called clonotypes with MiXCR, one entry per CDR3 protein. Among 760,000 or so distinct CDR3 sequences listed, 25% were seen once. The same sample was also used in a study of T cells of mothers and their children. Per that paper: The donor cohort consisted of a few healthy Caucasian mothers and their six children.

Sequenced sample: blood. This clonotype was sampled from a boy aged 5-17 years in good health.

The CDR3 reads CSASPGLAYNEQFF. In DNA form, the CDR3 reads TGCAGTGCCTCCCCGGGACTAGCCTACAATGAGCAGTTCTTC. The chain joins TRBV20-1 to TRBJ2-1, with 8 bases matching TRBD2. J gave up 2 bases and V 6 bases, and 6 bases lay outside the gene matches. The V gene's germline CDR1 is DFQATT and CDR2 SNEGSKA (reference sequence). This CDR3 spans 14 amino acids.